What follows describes a single T cell receptor (beta chain). The antigen it recognizes is unknown. No much larger clonotype is one base removed from it; base qualities were not supplied. This sample is drawn from a study of T cell responses to AZD1222 COVID-19 vaccine (dated by TCRdb to about 2021). Some background on the complete study: TCR sequencing was performed for about 240 trial participants, of whom about 200 were given two doses of AZD1222 and around 25 were given two doses of MenACWY control vaccine. Trial participants were enrolled by age into 18-55, 56-69 and 70-plus year subgroups, with roughly 160, 29 and 62 TCR-sequenced participants respectively. Results the study describes overall, beyond this receptor: Because no day 14 peak-response samples were available, repertoires were characterized only after the peak T cell response. The whole spike protein was spanned by vaccine-associated CD4 TCRs, and dominant responses were seen in regions 160-218 and 743-854. Reportedly, almost half of the unique spike-specific TCRs recognized epitopes lying outside the regions that are mutated in the B.1.351 and B.1.1.7 variants. Participants were mostly white British and included more females than males, and it was suggested by the authors that clonal diversity may have been underestimated. In the small 56-69-year group, the increase in depth fell short of significance, most likely because of low power. Conclusions about previously exposed vaccinees are limited, since just a handful of AZD1222 recipients were seropositive for SARS-CoV-2 at baseline. A significant rise in spike-specific TCR breadth and depth was observed after two AZD1222 doses relative to day 0 and relative to MenACWY recipients.

The CDR3 regions of human TCRbeta chains were subjected to immunosequencing. From the authors' description of their analysis: TCRs in the repertoires were matched against a reference library of SARS-CoV-2-specific TCRs that had been generated with the MIRA antigen-specificity platform. Breadth was defined as the fraction of unique TCRs that were SARS-CoV-2-associated. Depth was defined as the fraction of total T cells that were SARS-CoV-2-associated. Using the MIRA data, every spike-specific TCR was mapped to the spike region that the TCR reacted to and assigned to either a CD4 or a CD8 class. Log10-transformed breadth and depth values were compared by one-way ANOVA with Sidak's multiple comparisons tests. Drawn from immuneACCESS, this table holds only the in-frame rearrangements with V and J called that TCRdb kept. Clones are partly lost; checked studies trace under half to an unresolved V gene and leave the rest unexplained. The DNA gave D and trimming, while V, J and clone size come from that table. This sample holds 200,000 or so clones; more than 75% were observed only once. The ten largest clones take up around 2.9% of the sample.

The time point label on this specimen signifies: baseline before first vaccination. What this sample's treatment or condition label stands for: meningococcal conjugate vaccine given as trial control. Vaccinee samples came from UK trials COV001 and COV002, including a single-blind randomized controlled phase 2/3 trial of AZD1222 (ChAdOx1 nCoV-19) in healthy adults. For TCRbeta chain sequencing, PBMC samples were collected from trial participants at day 0 and at day 28 after the second dose. The source of this sequence is an adult in good health. The sequencing used peripheral blood, collected on day 0 of MenACWY control vaccination.

The DNA sequence reads TGTGCCAGCAGCCCAAATAGACAGGGAAATAATTCACCCCTCCACTTT. This is translated as CASSPNRQGNNSPLHF. The chain is assembled from TRBV7-2 and TRBJ1-6, with 7 central nucleotides matching TRBD1. From a lookup of the germline V gene, CDR1 and CDR2 are SGHTA and FQGNSA. V lost 5 bases and J lost 5 bases, and the count of bases not matched to a germline gene is 9. The CDR3 numbers 16 residues from cysteine through phenylalanine. The entry retains the CDR3 DNA only, 48 bases that are in frame from base 1.